These T cell receptor beta chains were read from a single sample in a study of shared clonotypes between healthy human individuals. Repertoires were generated with immunoSEQ multiplex PCR, while TCRdb's copy carries only in-frame clones and drops some. The data hold under 1,900,000 clones, with about 98.5% observed a single time. Sequenced sample: naive CD4+ T cells sorted from blood. These receptors came from a man aged 25 to 40 in good health. Both conserved end residues are part of each CDR3. The D gene is left open where the match is weak. Some rows have no size entry. The others give once, few or many, or a class for an expanded clone.

D: NA; V: TRBV28; J: TRBJ1-1; size: NA; DNA: TGTGCCAGCAAGCGGTCGGACACTGAAGCTTTCTTT; CDR3: CASKRSDTEAFF
D: NA; V: TRBV19; J: TRBJ1-1; size: NA; DNA: TGTGCCAGTAGTAACGAGGGCACTGAAGCTTTCTTT; CDR3: CASSNEGTEAFF
D: NA; V: TRBV7-9; J: TRBJ2-5; size: NA; DNA: TGTGCCAGCAGCCTACAACTCAGACAAGAGACCCAGTACTTC; CDR3: CASSLQLRQETQYF
D: NA; V: TRBV28; J: TRBJ1-1; size: NA; DNA: TGTGCCAGCAGGAAAGCGAACACTGAAGCTTTCTTT; CDR3: CASRKANTEAFF
D: NA; V: TRBV11-2; J: TRBJ2-3; size: NA; DNA: TGTGCCAGCAGCTTCCTTATCAACACAGATACGCAGTATTTT; CDR3: CASSFLINTDTQYF
D: NA; V: TRBV28; J: TRBJ1-1; size: NA; DNA: TGTGCCAGCAGCCGTTCGGGGTGGGATATGAACACTGAAGCTTTCTTT; CDR3: CASSRSGWDMNTEAFF
D: NA; V: TRBV30; J: TRBJ2-7; size: NA; DNA: TGTGCCTGGAGTGGGTATAGCGGAACCTACGAGCAGTACTTC; CDR3: CAWSGYSGTYEQYF
D: NA; V: TRBV10-3; J: TRBJ2-1; size: once; DNA: TGTGCCATCAGTGCTCTTTTAGTCTATGAGCAGTTCTTC; CDR3: CAISALLVYEQFF
D: NA; V: TRBV20-1; J: TRBJ1-4; size: once; DNA: TGCAGTGCGGAAAGAGGTGAAAAACTGTTTTTT; CDR3: CSAERGEKLFF
D: TRBD2; V: TRBV9; J: TRBJ2-2; size: NA; DNA: TGTGCCAGCAGCGGTCGGACTAGCGGGAGGGGTACCGGGGAGCTGTTTTTT; CDR3: CASSGRTSGRGTGELFF
D: TRBD2; V: TRBV6-5; J: TRBJ2-3; size: once; DNA: TGTGCCAGCAGTCCATGGGAGGGTGGATCAGATACGCAGTATTTT; CDR3: CASSPWEGGSDTQYF
D: NA; V: TRBV14; J: TRBJ1-2; size: NA; DNA: TGTGCCAGCAGCCAAGATAGGTTCTATGGCTACACCTTC; CDR3: CASSQDRFYGYTF
D: TRBD2; V: TRBV6-1; J: TRBJ2-3; size: NA; DNA: TGTGCCAGCAGTGGGCTAGCGGGCAGCACAGATACGCAGTATTTT; CDR3: CASSGLAGSTDTQYF
D: NA; V: TRBV30; J: TRBJ1-2; size: once; DNA: TGTGCCTGGAAAGGCCTTGGGGGCTACACCTTC; CDR3: CAWKGLGGYTF
D: NA; V: TRBV4-3; J: TRBJ2-2; size: NA; DNA: TGCGCCAGCAGCCTGGCGACAGGTCCGTCCGGGGAGCTGTTTTTT; CDR3: CASSLATGPSGELFF
D: TRBD1; V: TRBV19; J: TRBJ2-2; size: NA; DNA: TGTGCCAGTAGTATAACTACAGGGGGCACTACCGGGGAGCTGTTTTTT; CDR3: CASSITTGGTTGELFF
D: NA; V: TRBV10-3; J: TRBJ2-1; size: NA; DNA: TGTGCCATCAGTGTTAGGAGCTCCTACAATGAGCAGTTCTTC; CDR3: CAISVRSSYNEQFF
D: NA; V: TRBV7-2; J: TRBJ1-1; size: NA; DNA: TGTGCCAGCAGCTTCGACACAGAAATATATGAAGCTTTCTTT; CDR3: CASSFDTEIYEAFF
D: TRBD2; V: TRBV28; J: TRBJ2-2; size: NA; DNA: TGTGCCAGCAGTGTTAAGGGGACTAGGACCGGGGAGCTGTTTTTT; CDR3: CASSVKGTRTGELFF
D: TRBD1; V: TRBV10-3; J: TRBJ2-5; size: NA; DNA: TGTGCCACTGGACAGGGGGTCGGAGAGACCCAGTACTTC; CDR3: CATGQGVGETQYF
D: NA; V: TRBV28; J: TRBJ1-2; size: NA; DNA: TGTGCCAGCCTATCGGGGGTTATTGGTGGCTACACCTTC; CDR3: CASLSGVIGGYTF
D: NA; V: TRBV28; J: TRBJ2-5; size: NA; DNA: TGTGCCAGCAGTTTCACCCCAGAGACCCAGTACTTC; CDR3: CASSFTPETQYF
D: NA; V: TRBV10-3; J: TRBJ2-7; size: NA; DNA: TGTGCCATCAGTGAAAGACTCCCTGAGGGGGAGCAGTACTTC; CDR3: CAISERLPEGEQYF